This T cell receptor (beta chain) was recovered during a study of T cell responses to AZD1222 COVID-19 vaccine. Only in-frame clones appear in the TCRdb table, and some are missing; sequencing was by immunoSEQ multiplex PCR. The profile shows 100,000 to 150,000 clones, roughly 88% of them singletons. The CDR3 has 15 amino acids. The sequence was obtained from an adult who received the AZD1222 COVID-19 vaccine. This specimen was peripheral blood, taken 28 days after the second AZD1222 dose. This chain links TRBV21-1 with TRBJ2-7. TRBV21-1 is a listed pseudogene. CDR3 sequence (DNA): TGTGCCAGCAGCAAAGGGGGTTTGAAAGGTAACGAGCAGTACTTC. Residues: CASSKGGLKGNEQYF.